Listed below are T cell receptor beta chains from one sample, sequenced in a study of cytomegalovirus exposure and HLA in healthy donors. The table came from immunoSEQ multiplex PCR; TCRdb's copy has only in-frame clones and leaves some out. The sample carries around 260,000 clones, 80% recorded once. The sample consisted of PBMCs. The receptors were sampled from a girl aged 2 to 10 in good health and CMV-seronegative. Each CDR3 is given with its conserved first and last residue. Fields, in order: D gene, V gene, J gene, clone size, CDR3 protein, CDR3 DNA. A D gene is named only where the DNA matches it firmly. Clone size appears in some rows only: once, few, many, or a class for an expanded clone.

-	TRBV28	TRBJ2-7	-	CASSLDNPYEQYF	TGTGCCAGCAGTTTAGACAACCCCTACGAGCAGTACTTC
-	TRBV5-4	TRBJ2-7	-	CASSPLRDSYEQYF	TGTGCCAGCAGCCCCCTGCGGGACTCCTACGAGCAGTACTTC
TRBD1	TRBV28	TRBJ1-2	-	CASSQPVTGDYGYTF	TGTGCCAGCAGTCAGCCCGTAACAGGGGACTATGGCTACACCTTC
-	TRBV6-1	TRBJ2-3	-	CATTPDRFTDTQYF	TGTGCCACCACACCTGACAGATTCACAGATACGCAGTATTTT
-	TRBV6-5	TRBJ1-2	few	CASSPGGGYGYTF	TGTGCCAGCAGTCCCGGCGGTGGCTATGGCTACACCTTC
-	TRBV29-1	TRBJ2-1	few	CSVVYGRSGSYNEQFF	TGCAGCGTTGTGTACGGCAGGTCCGGCTCCTACAATGAGCAGTTCTTC
TRBD1	TRBV5-1	TRBJ1-3	-	CASSLQGEGNTIYF	TGCGCCAGCAGCTTACAGGGGGAGGGAAACACCATATATTTT
-	TRBV27	TRBJ1-2	-	CASTAPGYGYTF	TGTGCCAGCACGGCGCCCGGGTATGGCTACACCTTC
TRBD2	TRBV7-2	TRBJ2-3	-	CATKRGLAGDTQYF	TGTGCCACCAAGAGGGGACTAGCGGGAGATACGCAGTATTTT
-	TRBV6-1	TRBJ2-7	-	CASSEDGRTNHEQYF	TGTGCCAGCAGTGAGGATGGCAGGACTAACCACGAGCAGTACTTC
-	TRBV5-5	TRBJ2-7	-	CASSFRGALSYEQYF	TGTGCCAGCAGCTTTCGGGGGGCACTCTCCTACGAGCAGTACTTC
-	TRBV29-1	TRBJ1-1	-	CSVSRDMNTEAFF	TGCAGCGTTTCCAGGGACATGAACACTGAAGCTTTCTTT
TRBD1	TRBV9	TRBJ1-1	-	CASSAQVGTGHTEAFF	TGTGCCAGCAGCGCCCAGGTGGGGACAGGGCACACTGAAGCTTTCTTT
-	TRBV15	TRBJ2-3	-	CATSLGLAIRVTDTQYF	TGTGCCACCAGCCTCGGGCTAGCGATCCGAGTCACAGATACGCAGTATTTT
TRBD2	TRBV7-9	TRBJ2-1	-	CASSPGLAVLNEQFF	TGTGCCAGCAGCCCGGGACTAGCGGTACTTAACGAGCAGTTCTTC
-	TRBV2	TRBJ1-2	-	CASIDTGYYGYTF	TGTGCCAGCATAGATACGGGATACTATGGCTACACCTTC
-	TRBV11-1	TRBJ1-2	-	CASSLRPQGGYTF	TGTGCCAGCAGCTTGCGACCTCAGGGGGGCTACACCTTC
TRBD2	TRBV9	TRBJ2-1	-	CASSTREREGNNEQFF	TGTGCCAGCAGCACCCGAGAGCGGGAGGGGAACAATGAGCAGTTCTTC
TRBD1	TRBV7-9	TRBJ1-6	-	CASSSGQGSSPLHF	TGTGCCAGCAGCTCCGGACAGGGGAGCTCACCCCTCCACTTT
-	TRBV9	TRBJ1-1	-	CASSSTTGTEAFF	TGTGCCAGCAGCTCTACTACGGGCACTGAAGCTTTCTTT
TRBD1	TRBV7-9	TRBJ2-1	-	CASSLRDRAVF	TGTGCCAGCAGCCTCCGGGACAGGGCGGTCTTC
-	TRBV28	TRBJ2-1	-	CASSLLLSSYNEQFF	TGTGCCAGCAGTTTATTACTGAGCTCCTACAATGAGCAGTTCTTC
-	TRBV11-2	TRBJ1-2	-	CASSVRRVGGYTF	TGTGCCAGCAGCGTCCGCAGGGTCGGTGGCTACACCTTC
-	TRBV29-1	TRBJ2-1	-	CSVEPTVRYNEQFF	TGCAGCGTTGAACCTACAGTTCGATACAATGAGCAGTTCTTC
-	TRBV5-5	TRBJ1-2	once	CASSLDLGVYYGYTF	TGTGCCAGCAGCTTAGACTTAGGGGTTTACTATGGCTACACCTTC
TRBD1	TRBV15	TRBJ2-5	-	CATSRASTGVPKEAQYF	TGTGCCACCAGCAGAGCGAGTACAGGGGTACCAAAAGAGGCCCAGTACTTC
-	TRBV29-1	TRBJ2-7	-	CSVTVTYEQYF	TGCAGCGTTACAGTAACCTACGAGCAGTACTTC
TRBD1	TRBV5-6	TRBJ2-7	-	CASRRRQGWTYEQYF	TGTGCCAGCAGACGTAGACAGGGATGGACCTACGAGCAGTACTTC